These 23 T cell receptor beta chains came from one sample sequenced in a study of T-cell memory formation after mild COVID-19. TCRdb ran MiXCR on the 5' RACE reads and lists one entry per CDR3 protein. The table records roughly 600,000 distinct CDR3 sequences, over 15% of them present only once. Sequencing input: PBMCs or a T cell subset sorted from them (not recorded which). The receptor set was obtained from an adult woman who had mild COVID-19 (a few samples of this study predate the infection). Cell type and time point are not known.

This chain connects TRBV5-1 to TRBJ2-2; tentatively, D is TRBD1 (5 bases). The V gene's germline CDR1 is SGHRS and CDR2 YFSETQ. V lost 4 bases to trimming and J lost 5 bases, with 12 bases between them. This CDR3 contains 14 residues. The CDR3 sequence is CASSRVRGTGELFF. CDR3 bases: TGCGCCAGCAGCCGCGTTAGGGGTACCGGGGAGCTGTTTTTT.

This clonotype was counted between two and nine times. V is TRBV6-2 or TRBV6-3 and J is TRBJ2-1, with 10 bases identical to TRBD2. The CDR3 runs to 16 residues. The germline gives CDR1 MNHEY, CDR2 SVGEGT. The V gene end was trimmed by 1 base and the J gene end by 8 bases; junction bases not matched to a gene: 8. The CDR3 sequence is CASSYWASGSGDEQFF. The CDR3 nucleotides read TGTGCCAGCAGTTACTGGGCTAGCGGGAGTGGGGATGAGCAGTTCTTC.

The V and J genes are TRBV7-2 and TRBJ2-3; 7 nucleotides agree with TRBD2. The CDR3 loop spans 17 amino acids. Losses at the gene ends were 4 bases for V and 0 bases for J; bases not matched to a gene: 10. The germline V gene encodes CDR1 SGHTA and CDR2 FQGNSA. The CDR3 DNA is TGTGCCAGCAGCTGGACCGGGACTAAGAAAAGCACAGATACGCAGTATTTT. Translation gives CASSWTGTKKSTDTQYF. The full variable domain, its missing parts supplied by reference TRBV7-2 and TRBJ2-3, is GAGVSQSPSNKVTEKGKDVELRCDPISGHTALYWYRQSLGQGLEFLIYFQGNSAPDKSGLPSDRFSAERTGGSVSTLTIQRTQQEDSAVYLCASSWTGTKKSTDTQYFGPGTRLTVL.

In its sample, this clonotype was seen a few times. The chain links TRBV7-9 to TRBJ2-3, with D unresolved. The V end lost 5 bases, the J end lost 5 bases, and 8 bases lay between the germline ends. The CDR3 loop spans 12 amino acids. Germline lookup yields CDR1 SEHNR and CDR2 FQNEAQ (reference sequence). CDR3 region: CASSAYRDTQYF. The DNA of the CDR3 is TGTGCCAGCAGCGCCTACAGAGATACGCAGTATTTT.

The rearrangement links TRBV7-2 to TRBJ2-3; the match to TRBD2 covers 12 bases. CDR1 SGHTA and CDR2 FQGNSA come from the germline V gene. The CDR3 consists of 16 residues. J was trimmed by 5 bases and V by 1 base; bases with no gene match: 4. The CDR3 reads CASSLERGLAGDTQYF. Here the CDR3 DNA reads TGTGCCAGCAGCTTAGAACGGGGACTAGCGGGAGATACGCAGTATTTT.

The table lists this clonotype with a few counts. This sequence joins TRBV12-3 or TRBV12-4 and TRBJ1-5, with 10 positions matching TRBD1. V lost 6 bases to trimming and J lost 5 bases; unmatched junction nucleotides: 10. The CDR3 has 16 residues. The CDR3 spells CASSTTPDRGDQPQHF. Here the CDR3 DNA reads TGTGCCAGCAGCACCACCCCGGACAGGGGGGATCAGCCCCAGCATTTT.

This sequence joins TRBV7-9 and TRBJ1-2; a weak D match, TRBD1 (5 bases). V was trimmed by 1 base and J by 6 bases, leaving 12 bases between them. Germline assignment: CDR1 SEHNR and CDR2 FQNEAQ (reference sequence). The CDR3 is made up of 14 amino acids. CDR3 sequence reads: CASSLDGRANGYTF. Written as DNA, the CDR3 is TGTGCCAGCAGCTTAGATGGCAGGGCAAATGGCTACACCTTC. The entire variable domain, with the rest obtained from reference TRBV7-9 and TRBJ1-2, is as follows: DTGVSQNPRHKITKRGQNVTFRCDPISEHNRLYWYRQTLGQGPEFLTYFQNEAQLEKSRLLSDRFSAERPKGSFSTLEIQRTEQGDSAMYLCASSLDGRANGYTFGSGTRLTVV.

This clonotype was seen a few times. The rearrangement links TRBV6-4 to TRBJ1-1; D call uncertain. The CDR3 spans 12 residues. CDR1 is MRHNA, CDR2 SNTAGT, per germline. Trimming left V 4 bases short and J 6 bases short, with 9 bases between. The CDR3 region is CASSGHRSEAFF. The CDR3 DNA sequence: TGTGCCAGCAGTGGACACCGGTCTGAAGCTTTCTTT.

The chain joins TRBV4-1 to TRBJ2-3; 13 positions agree with TRBD2. The CDR3 runs to 15 residues. After removal of 4 bases from V and 4 bases from J, the junction contained 2 bases not matched to a gene. Germline CDR1 MGHRA, CDR2 YSYEKL. The CDR3 bases are TGCGCCAGCAGCCGGACTAGCGGGGGATCAGATACGCAGTATTTT. It translates to CASSRTSGGSDTQYF.

This clonotype was observed at least ten times. The chain employs TRBV20-1 and TRBJ1-1; TRBD1 is a possible D gene (5 bases). Between the trimmed V and J ends, which lost 4 bases and 4 bases, there was a span of 13 bases. Germline V gene lookup returns CDR1 DFQATT and CDR2 SNEGSKA (reference sequence). CDR3 length: 13 amino acids. The CDR3: CSATQVFGTEAFF. As DNA, the CDR3 is TGCAGTGCTACACAGGTATTCGGCACTGAAGCTTTCTTT.

The chain combines TRBV20-1 with TRBJ2-3; 14 nucleotides line up with TRBD2. The CDR3 runs 17 residues. The junction had 12 bases not matched to a gene; V was cut back by 6 bases and J by 4 bases. CDR1 and CDR2 (germline): DFQATT, SNEGSKA (reference sequence). CDR3 bases: TGCAGTGCCCGGGGACTAGCGGGAGAGGGGCCCCCAGATACGCAGTATTTT. Translated, it gives CSARGLAGEGPPDTQYF.

The chain joins TRBV7-9 to TRBJ1-6, with a tentative D call TRBD1 (6 bases). CDR3 length: 16 amino acids. CDR1 and CDR2 from the germline V gene are SEHNR and FQNEAQ (reference sequence). Between the trimmed V and J ends, which lost 1 base and 9 bases, there was a span of 16 bases. CDR3 protein: CASSLGTGFLASPLHF. As DNA, the CDR3 is TGTGCCAGCAGCTTAGGAACAGGGTTCTTGGCTTCACCCCTCCACTTT.

This clonotype showed up just a few times. The CDR3 loop is CATSRTRRDSQYGYTF. The DNA for the CDR3 is TGTGCCACCAGCAGAACCCGGCGGGACAGCCAGTATGGCTACACCTTC. V is TRBV15 and J is TRBJ1-2, with 7 bases aligning to TRBD1. CDR1 and CDR2 from the germline V gene are LNHNV and YYDKDF (reference sequence). This CDR3 has 16 residues. J was trimmed by 5 bases and V by 2 bases; bases with no gene match: 11.

The sample holds one count of this clonotype. V usage is TRBV4-3 and J usage is TRBJ2-1, with D possibly being TRBD2 (5 bases). The CDR3 contains 15 residues. V dropped 3 bases and J dropped 5 bases, with 14 bases sitting between them. Per the germline V gene, CDR1 is LGHNA and CDR2 is YSLEER. CDR3: CASSQIEDSHNEQFF. For the CDR3, the DNA is TGCGCCAGCAGCCAGATAGAGGACTCTCACAATGAGCAGTTCTTC.

The CDR3 reads CASSLPLQGEAQETQYF. The CDR3 region has the DNA TGTGCCAGCAGCTTACCCCTCCAGGGGGAGGCTCAAGAGACCCAGTACTTC. The V and J genes are TRBV7-9 and TRBJ2-5; D may be TRBD1 (7 bases). Trimming shortened V by 2 bases and J by 2 bases, and 18 bases separated the two germline ends. The CDR3 loop spans 17 amino acids. CDR1 and CDR2 (germline): SEHNR, FQNEAQ (reference sequence).

This clonotype occurred a few times. The chain carries TRBV29-1 and TRBJ1-1, with D hard to call. Germline V gives CDR1 SQVTM, CDR2 ANQGSEA. V gave up 1 base and J gave up 1 base, with 7 bases separating them. The CDR3 has 13 residues. The CDR3 sequence: CSVEGSTNTEAFF. Here the CDR3 DNA reads TGCAGCGTTGAAGGAAGTACGAACACTGAAGCTTTCTTT.

This clonotype was counted a few times. CDR3 nucleotide sequence: TGCGCCAGCGCGTCCCAGGGCCTGAACACTGAAGCTTTCTTT. As protein: CASASQGLNTEAFF. V and J are TRBV10-2 and TRBJ1-1; TRBD1 might be the D (5 bases). CDR1 and CDR2 (germline): WSHSY, SAAADI. The CDR3 sequence is 14 residues long. V was trimmed by 8 bases and J by 0 bases, leaving 13 bases between them.

In its sample, this clonotype was seen a few times. The chain joins TRBV4-3 to TRBJ2-7; D possibly corresponds to TRBD2 (6 bases). This CDR3 is 15 amino acids long. Trimming stripped 3 bases from V and 0 bases from J, with 12 bases between. Germline V lookup: CDR1 LGHNA, CDR2 YSLEER. The CDR3 DNA reads as TGCGCCAGCAGCCAGTTGCCCGGGAGCTCCTACGAGCAGTACTTC. As protein: CASSQLPGSSYEQYF.

The chain couples TRBV28 to TRBJ2-7, with 8 positions matching TRBD2. The CDR3 is 15 amino acids. Germline V CDR1 and CDR2: MDHEN, SYDVKM. The V segment lost 7 bases and the J segment 1 base; nucleotides outside the gene matches: 9. The CDR3 DNA sequence: TGTGCCAGCACCATGGGACTAGTTAGGTCCTACGAGCAGTACTTC. Translation: CASTMGLVRSYEQYF.

V gene TRBV5-1 combines with J gene TRBJ2-1, with 13 bases matching TRBD2. Germline V gene data show CDR1 as SGHRS and CDR2 as YFSETQ. This CDR3 has 18 amino acids. The trim removed 4 bases at V and 6 bases at J, leaving 13 bases unmatched. The CDR3 DNA is TGCGCCAGCAGCGTGCAATACGAATGGACTAGCGGGGGCAATGAGCAGTTCTTC. Its protein product is CASSVQYEWTSGGNEQFF. The full variable domain, completed using reference TRBV5-1 and TRBJ2-1, is KAGVTQTPRYLIKTRGQQVTLSCSPISGHRSVSWYQQTPGQGLQFLFEYFSETQRNKGNFPGRFSGRQFSNSRSEMNVSTLELGDSALYLCASSVQYEWTSGGNEQFFGPGTRLTVL.

In its sample, this clonotype was seen a few times. This chain links TRBV20-1 with TRBJ2-3; tentative D call: TRBD1 (6 bases). The CDR3 is 18 residues long. Germline V CDR1 and CDR2: DFQATT, SNEGSKA (reference sequence). The germline V and J ends were trimmed by 0 bases and 0 bases, with 19 bases remaining between them. The CDR3 spells CSARDPRTARPSTDTQYF. The CDR3 region has the DNA TGCAGTGCTAGAGATCCCAGGACAGCCCGACCTAGCACAGATACGCAGTATTTT.

The V call is TRBV18, the J call TRBJ2-7; D remains unclear. CDR1 and CDR2 (germline): KGHSH, LQKENI. The CDR3 length is 15 residues. V lost 2 bases and J lost 0, with 11 bases in between. The CDR3 spells CASSPATDPSYEQYF. CDR3 nucleotides: TGTGCCAGCTCACCAGCCACAGATCCCTCCTACGAGCAGTACTTC.

This clonotype was seen just once. This rearrangement joins TRBV7-8 to TRBJ2-4; D ambiguous. The germline CDR1 and CDR2 sequences are SGHVS and FQNEAQ. The CDR3 is made up of 12 amino acids. V was cut by 0 bases and J by 9 bases, with 6 bases left in between. The CDR3 nucleotides read TGTGCCAGCAGCTTAGCCATGGGCATTCAGTACTTC. It encodes CASSLAMGIQYF.